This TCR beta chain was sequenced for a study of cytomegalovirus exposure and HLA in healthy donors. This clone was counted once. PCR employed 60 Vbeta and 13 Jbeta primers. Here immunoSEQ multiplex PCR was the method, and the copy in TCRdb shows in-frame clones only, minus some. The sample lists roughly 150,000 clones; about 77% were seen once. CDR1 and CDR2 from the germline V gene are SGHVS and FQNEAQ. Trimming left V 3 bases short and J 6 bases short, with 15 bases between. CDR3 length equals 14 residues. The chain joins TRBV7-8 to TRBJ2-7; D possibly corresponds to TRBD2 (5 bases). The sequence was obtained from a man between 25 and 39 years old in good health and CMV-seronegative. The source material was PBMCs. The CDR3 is CASSFSPSKGEQYF. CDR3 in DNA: TGTGCCAGCAGCTTTTCCCCTAGCAAGGGCGAGCAGTACTTC.